This T cell receptor beta chain comes out of a study of beta chain features in type 1 diabetes. Across the whole study: Regarding age, gender and cell yields, patients proved similar to healthy donors. Study-wide findings and caveats: The study notes PCR might favor shorter templates equally in patients and controls. For type 1 diabetes patients, VDJ junctions showed fewer insertions and more deletions.

Only a few counts were recorded for this clone. Its cognate antigen is unknown. Investigators reverse transcribed all isolated RNA, so they sequenced expressed TCRB transcripts. The repertoire was sequenced with immunoSEQ multiplex PCR; TCRdb's copy has only in-frame clones and lacks some. This sample has hundreds of thousands of clones, with around 15% found just once. Naive, central memory, regulatory and stem cell-like memory cells within the CD4+ compartment were sorted using CD45RO/CCR7/CD25/CD127/CD95/CD27. Sequencing was carried out using central memory CD4+ T cells from blood. The clonotype was recovered from a man aged 25-40 years in good health.

The CDR3, as DNA: TGTGCCAGCAGTGAAGTGGCAGGGCCCCCCGATTTATATTTT. Translating it yields CASSEVAGPPDLYF. The rearrangement joins TRBV6-1 to TRBJ2-3, with D perhaps matching TRBD1 (5 bases). Germline V gene lookup returns CDR1 MNHNS and CDR2 SASEGT. Deletions cut 1 base from V and 15 bases from J, with 20 bases between. The CDR3 length is 14 residues.